The clone carrying this TCR beta chain was seen once. Germline V gene lookup returns CDR1 MNHNY and CDR2 SVGAGI (reference sequence). Trimming left V 7 bases short and J 5 bases short, with 20 bases between. The CDR3 contains 16 residues. Generated by immunoSEQ multiplex PCR, the TCRdb table keeps only in-frame clones and is missing some. Seen here are roughly 530,000 clones, 90% to 96% observed once, and the top ten hold roughly 0.06%. The sample comes from a study of shared clonotypes between healthy human individuals. The TCR comes from a woman aged 25 to 39 in good health. Sequences were obtained from naive CD4+ T cells sorted from blood. Subset indicated: CD45RA+ positively selected. The chain links TRBV6-6 to TRBJ2-2, with D possibly TRBD1 on 6 matching bases. CDR3 sequence: CASTQGTTRGTGELFF. The CDR3 DNA reads TGTGCCAGCACCCAGGGGACGACAAGAGGGACCGGGGAGCTGTTTTTT.